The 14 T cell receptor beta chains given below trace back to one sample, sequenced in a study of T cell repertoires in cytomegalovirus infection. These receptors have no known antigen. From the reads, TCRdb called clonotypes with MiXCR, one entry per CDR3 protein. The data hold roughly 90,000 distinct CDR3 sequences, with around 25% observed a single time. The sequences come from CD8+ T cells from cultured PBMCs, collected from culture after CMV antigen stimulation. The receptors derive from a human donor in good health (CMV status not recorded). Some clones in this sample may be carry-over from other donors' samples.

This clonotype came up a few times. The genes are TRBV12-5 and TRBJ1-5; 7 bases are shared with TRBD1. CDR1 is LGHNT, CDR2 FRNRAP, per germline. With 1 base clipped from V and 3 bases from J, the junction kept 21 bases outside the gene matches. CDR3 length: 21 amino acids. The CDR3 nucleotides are TGTGCTAGTGGTTTGGCCCTGACAGGGACCCTTCCCTCTCCTGTCAATCAGCCCCAGCATTTT. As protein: CASGLALTGTLPSPVNQPQHF.

The chain's CDR3 is CASSYTGGGYGYTF. CDR3 bases: TGTGCCAGCAGCTATACAGGGGGAGGCTATGGCTACACCTTC. The chain recombines TRBV7-9 with TRBJ1-2, with 8 bases identical to TRBD1. The germline gives CDR1 SEHNR, CDR2 FQNEAQ (reference sequence). V lost 4 bases to trimming and J lost 4 bases; unmatched junction nucleotides: 5. The CDR3 is 14 amino acids.

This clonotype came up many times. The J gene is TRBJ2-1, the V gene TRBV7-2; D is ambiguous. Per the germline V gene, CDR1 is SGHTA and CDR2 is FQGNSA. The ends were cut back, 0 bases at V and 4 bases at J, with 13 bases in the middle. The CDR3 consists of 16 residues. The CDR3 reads CASSLALVVIYNEQFF. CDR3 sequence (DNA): TGTGCCAGCAGCTTAGCTCTGGTTGTCATTTACAATGAGCAGTTCTTC.

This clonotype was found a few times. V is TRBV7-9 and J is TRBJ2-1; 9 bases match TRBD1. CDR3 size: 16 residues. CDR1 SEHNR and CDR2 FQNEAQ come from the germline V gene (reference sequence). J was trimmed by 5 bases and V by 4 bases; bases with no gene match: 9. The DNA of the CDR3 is TGTGCCAGCAGCTCACCGGACAGGGGCTGGGACAATGAGCAGTTCTTC. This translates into CASSSPDRGWDNEQFF.

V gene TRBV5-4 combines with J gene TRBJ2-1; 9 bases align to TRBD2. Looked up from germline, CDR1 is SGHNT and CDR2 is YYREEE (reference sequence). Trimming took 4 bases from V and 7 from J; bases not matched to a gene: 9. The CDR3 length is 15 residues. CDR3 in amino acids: CASSPGIAGVNEQFF. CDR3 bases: TGTGCCAGCAGCCCAGGGATAGCGGGAGTTAATGAGCAGTTCTTC. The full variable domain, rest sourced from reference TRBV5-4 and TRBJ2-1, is ETGVTQSPTHLIKTRGQQVTLRCSSQSGHNTVSWYQQALGQGPQFIFQYYREEENGRGNFPPRFSGLQFPNYSSELNVNALELDDSALYLCASSPGIAGVNEQFFGPGTRLTVL.

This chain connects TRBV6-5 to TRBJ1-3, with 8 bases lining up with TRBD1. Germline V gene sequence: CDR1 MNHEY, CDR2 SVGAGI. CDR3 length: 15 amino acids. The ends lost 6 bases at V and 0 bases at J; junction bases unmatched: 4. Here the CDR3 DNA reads TGTGCCAGCAGCCGGACAGGGACCTCTGGAAACACCATATATTTT. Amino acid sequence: CASSRTGTSGNTIYF.

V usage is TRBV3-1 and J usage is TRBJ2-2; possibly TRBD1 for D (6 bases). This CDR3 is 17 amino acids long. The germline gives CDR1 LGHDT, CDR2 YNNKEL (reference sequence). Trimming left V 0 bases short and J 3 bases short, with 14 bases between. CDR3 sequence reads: CASSQDPRTVYTGELFF. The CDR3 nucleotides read TGTGCCAGCAGCCAAGATCCGAGGACAGTGTACACCGGGGAGCTGTTTTTT.

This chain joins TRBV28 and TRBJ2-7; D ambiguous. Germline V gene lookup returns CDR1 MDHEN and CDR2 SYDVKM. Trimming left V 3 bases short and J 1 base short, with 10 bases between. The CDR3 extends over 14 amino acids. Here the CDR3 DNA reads TGTGCCAGCAGTTTTATACTGGCGTCCTACGAGCAGTACTTC. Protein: CASSFILASYEQYF.

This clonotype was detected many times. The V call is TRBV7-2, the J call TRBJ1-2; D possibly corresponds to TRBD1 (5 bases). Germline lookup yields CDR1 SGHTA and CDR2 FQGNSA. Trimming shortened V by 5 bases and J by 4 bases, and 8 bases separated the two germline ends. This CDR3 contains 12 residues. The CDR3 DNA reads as TGTGCCAGCAGCCCCGGGACCTATGGCTACACCTTC. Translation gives CASSPGTYGYTF.

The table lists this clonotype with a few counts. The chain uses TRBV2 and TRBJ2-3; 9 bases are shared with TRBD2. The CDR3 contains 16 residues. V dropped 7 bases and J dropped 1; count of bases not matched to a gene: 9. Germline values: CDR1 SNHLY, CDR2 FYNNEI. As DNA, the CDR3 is TGTGCCAGCACCTACCGGGCTAGCGGGGGCACAGATACGCAGTATTTT. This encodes CASTYRASGGTDTQYF.

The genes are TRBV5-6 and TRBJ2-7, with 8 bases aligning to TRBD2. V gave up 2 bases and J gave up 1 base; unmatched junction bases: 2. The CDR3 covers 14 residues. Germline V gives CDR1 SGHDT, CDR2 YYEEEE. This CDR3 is CASSFPSGSYEQYF. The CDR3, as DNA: TGTGCCAGCAGCTTTCCTAGCGGGTCCTACGAGCAGTACTTC. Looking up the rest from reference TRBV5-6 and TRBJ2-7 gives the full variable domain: DAGVTQSPTHLIKTRGQQVTLRCSPKSGHDTVSWYQQALGQGPQFIFQYYEEEERQRGNFPDRFSGHQFPNYSSELNVNALLLGDSALYLCASSFPSGSYEQYFGPGTRLTVT.

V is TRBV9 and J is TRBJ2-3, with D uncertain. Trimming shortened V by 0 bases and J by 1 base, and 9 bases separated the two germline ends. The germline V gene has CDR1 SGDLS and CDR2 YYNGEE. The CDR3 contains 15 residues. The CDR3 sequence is CASSVGDSGTDTQYF. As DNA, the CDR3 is TGTGCCAGCAGCGTAGGAGATTCAGGCACAGATACGCAGTATTTT.

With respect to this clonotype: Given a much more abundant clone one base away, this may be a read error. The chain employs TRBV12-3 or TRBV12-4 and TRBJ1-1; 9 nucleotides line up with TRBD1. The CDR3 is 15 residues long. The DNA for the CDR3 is TGTGCCAGCAGTTTAGGTACAGGGGGCTACACTGAAGCTTTGTTT. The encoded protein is CASSLGTGGYTEALF.

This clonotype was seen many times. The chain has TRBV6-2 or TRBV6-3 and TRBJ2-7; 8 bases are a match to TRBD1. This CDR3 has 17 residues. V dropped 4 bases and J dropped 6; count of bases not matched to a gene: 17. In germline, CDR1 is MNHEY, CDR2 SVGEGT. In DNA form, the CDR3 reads TGTGCCAGCAGTTCCTCAAGACAGGGGAGAACGCATCGCGAGCAGTACTTC. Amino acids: CASSSSRQGRTHREQYF.